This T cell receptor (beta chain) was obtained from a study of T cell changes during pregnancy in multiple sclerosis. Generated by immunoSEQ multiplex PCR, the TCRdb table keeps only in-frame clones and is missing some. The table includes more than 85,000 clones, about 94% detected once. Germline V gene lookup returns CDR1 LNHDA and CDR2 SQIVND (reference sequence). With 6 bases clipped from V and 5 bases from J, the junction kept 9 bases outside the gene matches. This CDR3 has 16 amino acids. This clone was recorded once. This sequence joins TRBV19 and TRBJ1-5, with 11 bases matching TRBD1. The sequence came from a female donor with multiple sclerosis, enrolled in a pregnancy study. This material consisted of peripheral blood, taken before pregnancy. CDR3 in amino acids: CASRLIRDRGDQPQHF. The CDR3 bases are TGTGCCAGTAGGCTTATCCGGGACAGGGGGGATCAGCCCCAGCATTTT.